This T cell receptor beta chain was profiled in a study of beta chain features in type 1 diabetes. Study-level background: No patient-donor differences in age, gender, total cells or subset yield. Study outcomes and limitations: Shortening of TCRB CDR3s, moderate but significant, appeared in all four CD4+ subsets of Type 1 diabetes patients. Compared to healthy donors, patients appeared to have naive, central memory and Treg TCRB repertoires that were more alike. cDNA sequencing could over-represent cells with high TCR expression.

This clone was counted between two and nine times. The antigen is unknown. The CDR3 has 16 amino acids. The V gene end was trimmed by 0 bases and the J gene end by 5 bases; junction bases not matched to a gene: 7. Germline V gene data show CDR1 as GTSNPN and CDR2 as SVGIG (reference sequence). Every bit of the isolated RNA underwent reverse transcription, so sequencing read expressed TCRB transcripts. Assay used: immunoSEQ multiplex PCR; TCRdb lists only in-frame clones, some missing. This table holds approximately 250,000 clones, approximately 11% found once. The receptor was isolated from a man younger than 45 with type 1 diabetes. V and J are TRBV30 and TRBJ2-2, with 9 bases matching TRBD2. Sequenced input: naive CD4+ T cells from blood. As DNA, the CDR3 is TGTGCCTGGAGTGTACTGGGACTAGCATCAACCGGGGAGCTGTTTTTT. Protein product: CAWSVLGLASTGELFF.